The 14 T cell receptor beta chains below come from one sample, sequenced in a study of siplizumab effects on memory and regulatory T cells. Here immunoSEQ multiplex PCR was the method, and the copy in TCRdb shows in-frame clones only, minus some. This sample carries approximately 98,000 clones, around 94% of them seen once, and the ten largest clones take approximately 1.5%. Sequencing was carried out using non-Treg CD4+ T cells sorted from blood. These receptors were obtained from a human donor in good health.

The V and J genes are TRBV18 and TRBJ2-7; TRBD2 agrees at 7 bases. The V segment lost 3 bases and the J segment 4 bases; nucleotides outside the gene matches: 9. Germline V gives CDR1 KGHSH, CDR2 LQKENI. CDR3 length: 15 residues. CDR3: CASSPVGGSFYEQYF. The CDR3 region has the DNA TGTGCCAGCTCACCTGTCGGCGGGAGTTTTTACGAGCAGTACTTC.

The V gene is TRBV7-2, the J gene TRBJ1-2; no definite D call. Germline CDR1 and CDR2: SGHTA and FQGNSA. Trimming removed 5 bases at V and 0 bases at J, with 7 bases between. This CDR3 has 13 amino acids. DNA of the CDR3: TGTGCCAGCAGCCCCGGCTCTAACTATGGCTACACCTTC. Its translation: CASSPGSNYGYTF.

The chain is built from TRBV18 and TRBJ1-3; TRBD1 is a possible D gene (6 bases). Trimming took 5 bases from V and 2 from J, leaving 13 bases between them. Germline CDR1 and CDR2: KGHSH and LQKENI. This CDR3 region has 15 residues. The chain's CDR3 is CASSGGGSAGNTIYF. CDR3 nucleotide sequence: TGTGCCAGCTCAGGTGGGGGCTCGGCTGGAAACACCATATATTTT.

The chain links TRBV29-1 to TRBJ2-7; D perhaps matches TRBD2 (5 bases). Germline V gene data show CDR1 as SQVTM and CDR2 as ANQGSEA. The CDR3 runs 14 residues. V was shortened by 6 bases and J by 4 bases, with 19 bases between the two germline ends. CDR3 sequence reads: CSVRSGWTVYEQYF. CDR3 in DNA: TGCAGCGTGAGGTCGGGGTGGACGGTGTACGAGCAGTACTTC.

V usage is TRBV28 and J usage is TRBJ1-5, with TRBD1 as a possible D gene (6 bases). V lost 7 bases to trimming and J lost 7 bases, with 17 bases between them. Per the germline V gene, CDR1 is MDHEN and CDR2 is SYDVKM. CDR3 size: 14 residues. In nucleotides, the CDR3 is TGTGCCAGCACCTCGCCGCAGGGGCGGCAGCCCCAGCATTTT. Amino acid sequence: CASTSPQGRQPQHF.

This chain joins TRBV28 and TRBJ1-1; D gene ambiguous. The CDR3 has 14 amino acids. Germline values: CDR1 MDHEN, CDR2 SYDVKM. The germline V and J ends were trimmed by 4 bases and 4 bases, with 13 bases remaining between them. Here the CDR3 DNA reads TGTGCCAGCAGTTCGCCGGGAGAGAGCACTGAAGCTTTCTTT. Translating it yields CASSSPGESTEAFF.

This clone has more than one count but fewer than ten. The chain uses TRBV5-1 and TRBJ2-2; no clear D. CDR3 size: 13 residues. The germline V gene has CDR1 SGHRS and CDR2 YFSETQ. Trimming cost V 0 bases and J 2 bases, with 2 bases left between them. CDR3 in DNA: TGCGCCAGCAGCTTGGACAACACCGGGGAGCTGTTTTTT. This codes for CASSLDNTGELFF.

The chain links TRBV5-1 to TRBJ2-3; TRBD1 is a possible D gene (6 bases). Germline assignment: CDR1 SGHRS and CDR2 YFSETQ. V shed 4 bases and J shed 1 base, with 10 bases lying between them. The CDR3 covers 14 residues. CDR3 nucleotides: TGCGCCAGCAGCAGACCAGGGGGCACAGATACGCAGTATTTT. Residues: CASSRPGGTDTQYF.

The rearrangement links TRBV13 to TRBJ2-2; possibly TRBD2 for D (5 bases). Trimming took off 3 bases at V and 7 bases at J, with 9 bases between the two ends. The germline V gene has CDR1 PRHDT and CDR2 FYEKMQ (reference sequence). The CDR3 loop spans 13 amino acids. The CDR3 here is CASSLIRGGELFF. The DNA for the CDR3 is TGTGCCAGCAGCTTGATCCGGGGCGGGGAGCTGTTTTTT.

The chain has TRBV30 and TRBJ1-4, with D tentatively TRBD1 (6 bases). The V and J ends lost 2 bases and 7 bases respectively, with 17 bases between them. Germline V gene lookup returns CDR1 GTSNPN and CDR2 SVGIG (reference sequence). CDR3 size: 15 residues. In DNA form, the CDR3 reads TGTGCCTGGAGTAAAATACAGGGAAAAACTGAAAAACTGTTTTTT. The encoded protein is CAWSKIQGKTEKLFF. Full variable domain (rest looked up from reference TRBV30 and TRBJ1-4): SQTIHQWPATLVQPVGSPLSLECTVEGTSNPNLYWYRQAAGRGLQLLFYSVGIGQISSEVPQNLSASRPQDRQFILSSKKLLLSDSGFYLCAWSKIQGKTEKLFFGSGTQLSVL.

The chain recombines TRBV11-2 with TRBJ2-7, with D possibly being TRBD1 or TRBD2 (5 bases each). This CDR3 comprises 15 residues. Germline V lookup: CDR1 SGHAT, CDR2 FQNNGV. V was trimmed by 2 bases and J by 1 base, leaving 12 bases between them. The CDR3 DNA is TGTGCCAGCAGCTTAATGGGGACGGAGTCCTACGAGCAGTACTTC. This gives the protein CASSLMGTESYEQYF.

The V call is TRBV7-9, the J call TRBJ2-7, with a tentative D call TRBD1 (5 bases). V gave up 5 bases and J gave up 6 bases, with 17 bases separating them. The CDR3 loop spans 14 amino acids. CDR1 SEHNR and CDR2 FQNEAQ come from the germline V gene (reference sequence). In DNA form, the CDR3 reads TGTGCCAGCAGCCCCCCAACAGGATATCGCGAGCAGTACTTC. Translating it yields CASSPPTGYREQYF.

This rearrangement joins TRBV6-5 to TRBJ1-5, with TRBD1 matching over 7 bases. There are 15 residues in the CDR3. V was clipped by 5 bases and J by 4 bases; unmatched bases: 8. The germline V gene has CDR1 MNHEY and CDR2 SVGAGI. CDR3 bases: TGTGCCAGCAGTCAGACAGGGAAAAGTAATCAGCCCCAGCATTTT. Its protein product is CASSQTGKSNQPQHF.

This clone was counted a single time. This chain links TRBV12-2 with TRBJ2-7; the table gives TRBD2 as D, unverified against the DNA. TRBV12-2 is shown as a pseudogene. The CDR3 runs to 15 residues. Here the CDR3 reads CASRLSLGGPHEQYF. The CDR3 DNA reads TGTGCAAGTCGCCTAAGTTTGGGAGGGCCGCACGAGCAGTACTTC.